The 12 T cell receptor beta chains below all came from one sample that was sequenced in a study of graft-versus-host responses after intestinal transplantation. Their antigens are not known. Data came from immunoSEQ multiplex PCR; TCRdb stores just in-frame clones and leaves some out. The sample lists about 100,000 clones, about 90% occurring once. The sample was unstimulated CD4+ T cells sorted from spleen or lymph node cells, taken before transplant. These receptors were taken from a human donor who was the organ donor for an intestinal transplant.

The rearrangement joins TRBV4-1 to TRBJ2-1; 7 bases line up with TRBD1. This CDR3 is 14 amino acids long. Trimming cost V 7 bases and J 6 bases; bases outside gene matches: 9. Germline CDR1 is MGHRA and CDR2 is YSYEKL. CDR3 bases: TGCGCCAGCACCCGACAGGGTGGGAGCAATGAGCAGTTCTTC. Its translation is CASTRQGGSNEQFF.

V is TRBV30 and J is TRBJ2-7; 7 bases line up with TRBD1. Germline V gives CDR1 GTSNPN, CDR2 SVGIG (reference sequence). Trimming at V came to 0 bases and at J to 3 bases, leaving 5 bases not matched to a gene. This CDR3 contains 14 residues. CDR3 in DNA: TGTGCCTGGAGTGTCACCGGGACAGACTACGAGCAGTACTTC. Amino acids: CAWSVTGTDYEQYF.

The V gene is TRBV6-6, the J gene TRBJ1-2, with D tentatively TRBD1 (5 bases). The V end was cut by 5 bases, the J end by 5 bases, with 18 bases between. Looked up from germline, CDR1 is MNHNY and CDR2 is SVGAGI (reference sequence). The CDR3 has 15 amino acids. CDR3 DNA: TGTGCCAGCAGTCCTCAGGGTATACGAAGTTATGGCTACACCTTC. Encoded protein: CASSPQGIRSYGYTF.

The V and J genes are TRBV5-1 and TRBJ1-2; the D gene is possibly TRBD1 (5 bases). Per germline, CDR1 SGHRS and CDR2 YFSETQ. With 2 bases removed from V and 6 bases from J, the gap between germline ends came to 11 bases. This CDR3 is built from 13 residues. CDR3 protein: CASSFWDGDGYTF. The CDR3 bases are TGCGCCAGCAGCTTCTGGGACGGTGATGGCTACACCTTC.

The chain links TRBV7-3 to TRBJ1-3; D perhaps matches TRBD1 (6 bases). The CDR3 has 15 amino acids. The germline CDR1 and CDR2 sequences are SGHTA and FQGTGA. Trimming shortened V by 4 bases and J by 6 bases, and 16 bases separated the two germline ends. CDR3 coding DNA: TGTGCCAGCAGCTCAAATCGGGGGGCTGCAAACACCATATATTTT. Translated, it gives CASSSNRGAANTIYF.

This clone has only one observation. The chain combines TRBV5-1 with TRBJ2-1, with a weak D call TRBD1 (6 bases). CDR3 size: 14 residues. Germline CDR1 and CDR2: SGHRS and YFSETQ. Trimming left V 2 bases short and J 5 bases short, with 11 bases between. This CDR3 reads CASSFRDMNNEQFF. In nucleotides, the CDR3 is TGCGCCAGCAGCTTCCGGGACATGAACAATGAGCAGTTCTTC.

J is TRBJ1-1 and V is TRBV5-7, with D possibly being TRBD1 (5 bases). TRBV5-7 is designated an ORF whose function remains uncertain. The V end was cut by 0 bases, the J end by 5 bases, with 11 bases between. This CDR3 spans 14 amino acids. Here the CDR3 DNA reads TGTGCCAGCAGCTTGGGGGGCAGGAATACTGAAGCTTTCTTT. This gives the protein CASSLGGRNTEAFF.

The chain combines TRBV30 with TRBJ1-6, with a tentative D call TRBD1 (6 bases). The germline V and J ends were trimmed by 3 bases and 5 bases, with 17 bases remaining between them. The CDR3 has 16 residues. Looked up from germline, CDR1 is GTSNPN and CDR2 is SVGIG (reference sequence). The CDR3 loop is CAWRRYQGNDNSPLHF. The CDR3 bases are TGTGCCTGGAGGCGGTATCAGGGGAACGATAATTCACCCCTCCACTTT. Combining the CDR3 with reference TRBV30 and TRBJ1-6 gives the whole variable domain SQTIHQWPATLVQPVGSPLSLECTVEGTSNPNLYWYRQAAGRGLQLLFYSVGIGQISSEVPQNLSASRPQDRQFILSSKKLLLSDSGFYLCAWRRYQGNDNSPLHFGNGTRLTVT.

Regarding this clone: Relative to the germline gene, one junction end is altered; a read error may explain this. This sequence joins TRBV6-4 and TRBJ2-7, with 10 positions matching TRBD2. This CDR3 has 17 amino acids. Germline V gene sequence: CDR1 MRHNA, CDR2 SNTAGT. The CDR3 DNA is TGTGCCAGCAGTGACTCCTTAGCGGGGGGCCACACCTACGGGCAGTACTTC. Translating gives CASSDSLAGGHTYGQYF.

The chain couples TRBV25-1 to TRBJ1-5; D ambiguous. Germline-derived CDR1 and CDR2 are MGHDK and SYGVNS. This CDR3 comprises 16 residues. Trimming removed 6 bases at V and 4 bases at J, with 19 bases between. Here the CDR3 reads CASSALRRHRNQPQHF. CDR3 nucleotides: TGTGCCAGCAGCGCATTAAGGCGACATCGGAATCAGCCCCAGCATTTT.

The chain combines TRBV6-5 with TRBJ1-1; D unresolved. This CDR3 has 14 residues. The V end was cut by 2 bases, the J end by 0 bases, with 7 bases between. Germline CDR1 reads MNHEY; CDR2 reads SVGAGI. CDR3 sequence: CASSYRQMNTEAFF. CDR3 sequence (DNA): TGTGCCAGCAGTTACCGCCAGATGAACACTGAAGCTTTCTTT.

This clone has a single count. The genes are TRBV28 and TRBJ1-4; the D gene is possibly TRBD1 (5 bases). This CDR3 region has 12 residues. Germline assignment: CDR1 MDHEN and CDR2 SYDVKM. V shed 11 bases and J shed 8 bases, with 15 bases lying between them. CDR3 in amino acids: CASLGPGEKLFF. The CDR3, as DNA: TGTGCCTCCTTAGGGCCAGGGGAAAAACTGTTTTTT.